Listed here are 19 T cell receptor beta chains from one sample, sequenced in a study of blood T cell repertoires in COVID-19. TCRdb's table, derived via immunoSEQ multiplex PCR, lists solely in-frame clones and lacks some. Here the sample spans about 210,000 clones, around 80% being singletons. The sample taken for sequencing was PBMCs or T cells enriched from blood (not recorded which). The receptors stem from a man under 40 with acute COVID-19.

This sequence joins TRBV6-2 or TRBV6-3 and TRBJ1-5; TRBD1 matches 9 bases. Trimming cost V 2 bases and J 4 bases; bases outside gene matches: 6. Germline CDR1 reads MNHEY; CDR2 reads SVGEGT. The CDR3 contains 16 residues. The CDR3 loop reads CASSYGGTGLNQPQHF. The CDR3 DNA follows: TGTGCCAGCAGTTACGGGGGGACAGGGCTTAATCAGCCCCAGCATTTT.

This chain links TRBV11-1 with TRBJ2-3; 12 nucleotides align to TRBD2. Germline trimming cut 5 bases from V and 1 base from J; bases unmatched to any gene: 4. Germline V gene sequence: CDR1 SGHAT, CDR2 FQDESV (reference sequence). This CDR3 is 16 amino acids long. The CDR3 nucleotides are TGTGCCAGCAGCCCAGGGACTAGCGGGCGCACAGATACGCAGTATTTT. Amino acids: CASSPGTSGRTDTQYF.

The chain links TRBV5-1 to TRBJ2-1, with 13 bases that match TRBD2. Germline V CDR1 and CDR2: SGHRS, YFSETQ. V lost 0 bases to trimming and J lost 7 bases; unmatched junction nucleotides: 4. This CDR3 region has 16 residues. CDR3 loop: CASSLGGTSGVNEQFF. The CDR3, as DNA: TGCGCCAGCAGCTTGGGAGGGACTAGCGGGGTGAATGAGCAGTTCTTC.

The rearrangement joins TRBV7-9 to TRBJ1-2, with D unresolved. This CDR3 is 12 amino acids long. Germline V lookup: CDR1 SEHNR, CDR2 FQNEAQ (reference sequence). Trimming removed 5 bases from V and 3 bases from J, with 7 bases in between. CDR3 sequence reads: CASSAGDYGYTF. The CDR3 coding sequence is TGTGCCAGCAGCGCCGGGGACTATGGCTACACCTTC.

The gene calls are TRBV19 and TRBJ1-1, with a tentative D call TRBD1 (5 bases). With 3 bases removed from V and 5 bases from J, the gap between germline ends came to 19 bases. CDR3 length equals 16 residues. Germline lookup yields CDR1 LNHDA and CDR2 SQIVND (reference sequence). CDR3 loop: CASSMIGEWGKTEAFF. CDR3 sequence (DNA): TGTGCCAGTAGTATGATAGGGGAATGGGGTAAGACTGAAGCTTTCTTT.

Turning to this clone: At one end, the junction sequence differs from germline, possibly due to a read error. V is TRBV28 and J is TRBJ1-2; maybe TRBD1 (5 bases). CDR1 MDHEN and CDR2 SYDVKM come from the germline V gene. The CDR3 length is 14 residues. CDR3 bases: TGTGCTAGCAGTGGTCTTCGACAGAACTATGGCTACACCTTC. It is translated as CASSGLRQNYGYTF.

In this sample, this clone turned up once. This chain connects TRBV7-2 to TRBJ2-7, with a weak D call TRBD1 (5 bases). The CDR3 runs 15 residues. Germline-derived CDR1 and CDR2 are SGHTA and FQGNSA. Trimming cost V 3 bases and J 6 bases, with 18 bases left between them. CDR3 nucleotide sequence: TGTGCCAGCAGCTTGGTCCAGACAGCGATCGGCGAGCAGTACTTC. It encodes CASSLVQTAIGEQYF.

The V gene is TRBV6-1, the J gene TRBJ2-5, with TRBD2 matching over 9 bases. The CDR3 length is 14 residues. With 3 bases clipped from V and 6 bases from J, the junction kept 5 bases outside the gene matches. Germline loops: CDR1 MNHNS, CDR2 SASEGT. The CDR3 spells CASSDTAGGQTQYF. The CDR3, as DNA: TGTGCCAGCAGTGATACAGCGGGGGGACAGACCCAGTACTTC.

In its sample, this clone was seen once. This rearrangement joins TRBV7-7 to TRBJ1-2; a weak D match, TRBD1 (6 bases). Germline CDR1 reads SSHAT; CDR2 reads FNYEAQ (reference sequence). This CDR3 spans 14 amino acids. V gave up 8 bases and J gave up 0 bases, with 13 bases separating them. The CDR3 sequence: CASPHDRTNYGYTF. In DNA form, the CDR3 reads TGTGCCAGCCCCCACGACAGGACTAACTATGGCTACACCTTC.

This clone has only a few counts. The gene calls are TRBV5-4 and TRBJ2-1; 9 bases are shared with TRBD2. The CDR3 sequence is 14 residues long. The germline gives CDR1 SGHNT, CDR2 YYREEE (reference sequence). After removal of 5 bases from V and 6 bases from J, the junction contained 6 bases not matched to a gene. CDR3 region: CASSWGTSINEQFF. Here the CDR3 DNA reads TGTGCCAGCAGTTGGGGGACTAGCATCAATGAGCAGTTCTTC.

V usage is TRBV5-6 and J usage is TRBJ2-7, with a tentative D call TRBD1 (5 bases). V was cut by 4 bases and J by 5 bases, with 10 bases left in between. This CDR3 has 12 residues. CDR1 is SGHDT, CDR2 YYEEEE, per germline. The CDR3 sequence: CASSLGLHEQYF. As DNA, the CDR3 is TGTGCCAGCAGCCTGGGGCTTCACGAGCAGTACTTC.

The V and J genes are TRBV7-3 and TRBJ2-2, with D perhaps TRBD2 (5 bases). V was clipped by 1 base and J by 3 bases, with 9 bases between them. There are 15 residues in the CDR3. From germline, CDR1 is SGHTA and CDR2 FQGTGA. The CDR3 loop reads CASSLNSGYTGELFF. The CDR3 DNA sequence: TGTGCCAGCAGCTTAAACAGCGGTTACACCGGGGAGCTGTTTTTT.

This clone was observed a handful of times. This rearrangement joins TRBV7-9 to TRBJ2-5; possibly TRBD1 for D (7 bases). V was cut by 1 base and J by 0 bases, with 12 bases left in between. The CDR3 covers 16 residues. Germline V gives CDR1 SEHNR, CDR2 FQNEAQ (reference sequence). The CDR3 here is CASSLGSGGYQETQYF. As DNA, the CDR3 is TGTGCCAGCAGCTTAGGGTCAGGGGGGTACCAAGAGACCCAGTACTTC.

CDR3 nucleotides: TGCGCCAGCGGAATTCAGGGTAACTATGGCTACACCTTC. It codes for CASGIQGNYGYTF. V gene TRBV5-1 combines with J gene TRBJ1-2, with D perhaps matching TRBD1 (5 bases). From germline, CDR1 is SGHRS and CDR2 YFSETQ. With 7 bases removed from V and 1 base from J, the gap between germline ends came to 11 bases. This CDR3 comprises 13 residues.

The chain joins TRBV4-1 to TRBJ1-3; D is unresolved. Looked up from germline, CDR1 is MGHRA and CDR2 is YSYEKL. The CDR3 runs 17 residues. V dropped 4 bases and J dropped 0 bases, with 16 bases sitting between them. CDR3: CASSRTGSRSSGNTIYF. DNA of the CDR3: TGCGCCAGCAGCCGCACCGGGAGCCGAAGCTCTGGAAACACCATATATTTT.

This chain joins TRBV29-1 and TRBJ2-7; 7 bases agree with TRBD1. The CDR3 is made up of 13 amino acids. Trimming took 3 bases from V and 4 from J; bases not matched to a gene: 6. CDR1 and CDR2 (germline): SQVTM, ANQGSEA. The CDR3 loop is CSVEGQRTYEQYF. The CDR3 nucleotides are TGCAGCGTTGAGGGACAGAGGACTTACGAGCAGTACTTC.

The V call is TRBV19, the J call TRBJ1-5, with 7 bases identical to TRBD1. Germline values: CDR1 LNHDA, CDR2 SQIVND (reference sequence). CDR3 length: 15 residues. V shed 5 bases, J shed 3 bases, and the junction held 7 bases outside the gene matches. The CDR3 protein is CASSPGQTNNQPQHF. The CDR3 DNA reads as TGTGCCAGTAGTCCGGGACAGACAAACAATCAGCCCCAGCATTTT.

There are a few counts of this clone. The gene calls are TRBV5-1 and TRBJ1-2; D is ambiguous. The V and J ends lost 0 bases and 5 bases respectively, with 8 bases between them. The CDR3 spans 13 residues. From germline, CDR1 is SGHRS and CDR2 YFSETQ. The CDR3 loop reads CASSLESGYGYTF. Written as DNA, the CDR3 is TGCGCCAGCAGCTTGGAGTCGGGGTATGGCTACACCTTC.

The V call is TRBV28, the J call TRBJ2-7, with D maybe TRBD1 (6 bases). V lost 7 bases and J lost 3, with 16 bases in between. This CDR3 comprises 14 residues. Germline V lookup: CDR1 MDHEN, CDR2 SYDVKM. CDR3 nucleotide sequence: TGTGCCAGCACCACCCCCGACAGGAGCTACGAGCAGTACTTC. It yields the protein CASTTPDRSYEQYF.